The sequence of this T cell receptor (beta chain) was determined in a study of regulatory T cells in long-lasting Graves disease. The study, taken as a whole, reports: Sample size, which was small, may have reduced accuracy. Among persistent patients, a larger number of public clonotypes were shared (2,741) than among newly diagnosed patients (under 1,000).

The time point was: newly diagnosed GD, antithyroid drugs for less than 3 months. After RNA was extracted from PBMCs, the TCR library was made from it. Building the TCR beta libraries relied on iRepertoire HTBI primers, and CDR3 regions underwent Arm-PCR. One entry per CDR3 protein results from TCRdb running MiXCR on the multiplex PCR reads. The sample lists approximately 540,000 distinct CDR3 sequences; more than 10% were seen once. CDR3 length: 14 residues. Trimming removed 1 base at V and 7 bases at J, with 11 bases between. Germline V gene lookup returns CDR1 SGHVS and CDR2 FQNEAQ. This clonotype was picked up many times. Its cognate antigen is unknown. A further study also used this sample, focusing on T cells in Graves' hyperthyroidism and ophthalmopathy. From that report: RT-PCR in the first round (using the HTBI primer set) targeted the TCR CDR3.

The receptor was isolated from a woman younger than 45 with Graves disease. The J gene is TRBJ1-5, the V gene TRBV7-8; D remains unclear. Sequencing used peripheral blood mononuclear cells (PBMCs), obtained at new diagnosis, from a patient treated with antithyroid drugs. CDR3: CASSLDRLGQPQHF. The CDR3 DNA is TGTGCCAGCAGCTTAGATCGGTTGGGGCAGCCCCAGCATTTT.